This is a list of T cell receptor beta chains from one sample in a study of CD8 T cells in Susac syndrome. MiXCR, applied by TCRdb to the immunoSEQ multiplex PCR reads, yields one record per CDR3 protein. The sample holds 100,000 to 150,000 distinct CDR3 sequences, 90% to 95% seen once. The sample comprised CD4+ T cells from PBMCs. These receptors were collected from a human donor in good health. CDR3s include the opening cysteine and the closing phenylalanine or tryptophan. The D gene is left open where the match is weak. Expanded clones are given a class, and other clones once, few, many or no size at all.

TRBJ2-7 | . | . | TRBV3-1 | CASSQDVYEQYF | TGTGCCAGCAGCCAAGACGTTTACGAGCAGTACTTC
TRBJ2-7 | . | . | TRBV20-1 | CSAAVLGRSYEQYF | TGCAGTGCTGCTGTCTTGGGCCGATCCTACGAGCAGTACTTC
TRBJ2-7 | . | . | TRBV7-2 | CASRPEGRTEQYF | TGTGCCAGCAGACCGGAGGGCAGGACTGAGCAGTACTTC
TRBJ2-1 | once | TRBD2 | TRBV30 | CAWSVGLAGTNEQFF | TGTGCCTGGAGTGTTGGACTAGCGGGGACCAATGAGCAGTTCTTC
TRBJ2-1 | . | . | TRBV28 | CASSSTGLGNEQFF | TGTGCCAGCAGTTCCACAGGTTTGGGCAATGAGCAGTTCTTC
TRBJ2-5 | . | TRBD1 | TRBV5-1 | CASSARTGTAETQYF | TGCGCCAGCAGCGCTCGAACCGGGACAGCAGAGACCCAGTACTTC
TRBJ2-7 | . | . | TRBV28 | CASSLAGTQDYEQYF | TGTGCCAGCAGTCTCGCCGGGACTCAGGACTACGAGCAGTACTTC
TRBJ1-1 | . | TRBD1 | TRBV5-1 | CASSRFTGDINTEAFF | TGCGCCAGCAGCCGCTTTACAGGGGATATCAACACTGAAGCTTTCTTT
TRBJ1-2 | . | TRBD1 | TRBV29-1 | CSVSGQGARGYTF | TGCAGCGTTTCGGGACAGGGGGCGCGGGGCTACACCTTC
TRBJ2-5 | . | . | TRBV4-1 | CASSPTPQGSRSETQYF | TGCGCCAGCAGTCCCACCCCCCAGGGGAGTAGGTCGGAGACCCAGTACTTC
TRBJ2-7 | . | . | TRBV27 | CASSSRAPNSYEQYF | TGTGCCAGCAGTTCCCGGGCCCCGAACTCCTACGAGCAGTACTTC
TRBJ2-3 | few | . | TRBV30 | CAWTPRDYTQYF | TGTGCCTGGACTCCCCGGGACTATACGCAGTATTTT
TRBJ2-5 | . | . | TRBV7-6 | CASISAGGGSETQYF | TGTGCCAGCATCTCAGCGGGTGGAGGGTCGGAGACCCAGTACTTC
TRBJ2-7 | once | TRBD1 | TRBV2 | CASQMDRVIIYEQYF | TGTGCCAGCCAAATGGACAGGGTGATCATCTACGAGCAGTACTTC
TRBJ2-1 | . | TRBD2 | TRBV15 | CATSRDKSGRRNEQFF | TGTGCCACCAGCAGAGATAAGAGCGGGAGGAGAAATGAGCAGTTCTTC
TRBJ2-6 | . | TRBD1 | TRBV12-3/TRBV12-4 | CASRTGHSGANVLTF | TGTGCCAGCAGGACAGGGCACTCTGGGGCCAACGTCCTGACTTTC
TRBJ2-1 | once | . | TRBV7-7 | CASSQGLYNEQFF | TGTGCCAGCAGTCAGGGACTTTACAATGAGCAGTTCTTC
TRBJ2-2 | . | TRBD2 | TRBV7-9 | CASSSPGGLAPNTGELFF | TGTGCCAGCAGCAGCCCCGGGGGACTAGCGCCGAACACCGGGGAGCTGTTTTTT
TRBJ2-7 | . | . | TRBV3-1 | CASSQAGGRGSEQYF | TGTGCCAGCAGCCAAGCCGGGGGGCGGGGCTCCGAGCAGTACTTC
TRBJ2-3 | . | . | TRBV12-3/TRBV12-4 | CASSPGRDTQYF | TGTGCCAGCAGCCCAGGAAGAGATACGCAGTATTTT
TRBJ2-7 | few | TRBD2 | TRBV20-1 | CSGGTSGTYEQYF | TGCAGTGGAGGAACTAGCGGCACCTACGAGCAGTACTTC
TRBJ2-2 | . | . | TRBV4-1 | CASSQAIAAGELFF | TGCGCCAGCAGCCAAGCGATCGCCGCCGGGGAGCTGTTTTTT
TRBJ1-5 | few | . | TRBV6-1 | CASEGQGTSNQPQHF | TGTGCCAGCGAGGGCCAGGGGACTAGCAATCAGCCCCAGCATTTT
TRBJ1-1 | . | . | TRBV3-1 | CASSQERLRGAEAFF | TGTGCCAGCAGCCAAGAACGGCTTCGTGGGGCGGAAGCTTTCTTT
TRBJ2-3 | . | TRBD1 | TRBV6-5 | CASSYSGTGSTDTQYF | TGTGCCAGCAGTTACTCGGGGACAGGGTCCACAGATACGCAGTATTTT
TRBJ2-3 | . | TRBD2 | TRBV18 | CASSPGTGLGADTQYF | TGTGCCAGCTCACCAGGGACCGGACTAGGTGCGGATACGCAGTATTTT
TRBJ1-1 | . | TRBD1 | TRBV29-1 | CSTRGTGDPEAFF | TGCAGCACTAGGGGGACAGGGGATCCTGAAGCTTTCTTT
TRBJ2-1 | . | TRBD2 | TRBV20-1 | CSAPEGEAGGRFHYNEQFF | TGCAGTGCCCCAGAGGGGGAGGCGGGAGGAAGGTTTCATTACAATGAGCAGTTCTTC
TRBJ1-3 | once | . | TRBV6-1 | CASSGDGPGNTIYF | TGTGCCAGCAGTGGGGACGGACCTGGAAACACCATATATTTT
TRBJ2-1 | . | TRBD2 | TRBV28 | CASRRGLAAYNEQFF | TGTGCCAGCAGACGCGGACTAGCGGCCTACAATGAGCAGTTCTTC
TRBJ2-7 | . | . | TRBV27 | CASSSLVPPYEQYF | TGTGCCAGCAGTTCCCTAGTCCCCCCCTACGAGCAGTACTTC
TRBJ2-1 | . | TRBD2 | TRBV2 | CASRRLAGGRNEQFF | TGTGCCAGCAGACGACTAGCGGGAGGGCGGAATGAGCAGTTCTTC